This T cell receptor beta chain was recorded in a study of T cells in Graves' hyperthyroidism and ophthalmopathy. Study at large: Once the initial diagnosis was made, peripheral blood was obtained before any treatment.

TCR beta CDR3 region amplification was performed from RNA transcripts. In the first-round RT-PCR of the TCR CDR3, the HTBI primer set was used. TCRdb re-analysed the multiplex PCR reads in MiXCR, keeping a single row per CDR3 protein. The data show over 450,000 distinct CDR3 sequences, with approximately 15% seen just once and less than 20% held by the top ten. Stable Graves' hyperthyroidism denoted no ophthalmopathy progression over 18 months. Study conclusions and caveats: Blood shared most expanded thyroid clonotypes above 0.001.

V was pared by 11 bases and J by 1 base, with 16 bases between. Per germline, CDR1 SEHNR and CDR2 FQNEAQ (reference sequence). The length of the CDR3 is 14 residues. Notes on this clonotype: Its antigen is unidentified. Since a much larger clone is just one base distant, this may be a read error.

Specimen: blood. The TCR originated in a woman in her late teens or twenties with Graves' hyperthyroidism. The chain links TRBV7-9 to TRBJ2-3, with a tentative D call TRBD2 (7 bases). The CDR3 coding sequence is TGTGCCGGACAGCGGGGCATGGGCACAGATACGCAGTATTTT. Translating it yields CAGQRGMGTDTQYF. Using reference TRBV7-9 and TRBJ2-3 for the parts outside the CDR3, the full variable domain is DTGVSQNPRHKITKRGQNVTFRCDPISEHNRLYWYRQTLGQGPEFLTYFQNEAQLEKSRLLSDRFSAERPKGSFSTLEIQRTEQGDSAMYLCAGQRGMGTDTQYFGPGTRLTVL.